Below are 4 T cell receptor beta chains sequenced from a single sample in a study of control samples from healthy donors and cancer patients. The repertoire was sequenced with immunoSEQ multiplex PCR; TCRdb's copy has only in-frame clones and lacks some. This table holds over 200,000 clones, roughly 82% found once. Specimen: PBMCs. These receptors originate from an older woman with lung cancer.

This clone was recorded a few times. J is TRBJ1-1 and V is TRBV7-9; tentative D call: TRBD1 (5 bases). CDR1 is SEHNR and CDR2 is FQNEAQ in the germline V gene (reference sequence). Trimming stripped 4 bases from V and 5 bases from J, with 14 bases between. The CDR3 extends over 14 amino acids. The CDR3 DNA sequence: TGTGCCAGCAGCTCTTCCGGGGCGCGGACTGAAGCTTTCTTT. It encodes CASSSSGARTEAFF.

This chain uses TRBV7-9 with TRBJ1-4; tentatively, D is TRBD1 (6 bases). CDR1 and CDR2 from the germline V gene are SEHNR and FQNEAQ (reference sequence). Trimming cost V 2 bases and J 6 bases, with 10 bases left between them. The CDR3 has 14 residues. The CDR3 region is CASSLQGLDEKLFF. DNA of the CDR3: TGTGCCAGCAGCTTACAGGGGCTGGATGAAAAACTGTTTTTT.

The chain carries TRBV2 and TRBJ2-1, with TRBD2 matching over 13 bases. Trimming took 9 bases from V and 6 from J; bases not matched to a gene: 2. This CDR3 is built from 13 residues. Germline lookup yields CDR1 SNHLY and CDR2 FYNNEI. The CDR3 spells CARGLAGPNEQFF. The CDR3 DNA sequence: TGTGCCAGGGGACTAGCGGGACCCAATGAGCAGTTCTTC.

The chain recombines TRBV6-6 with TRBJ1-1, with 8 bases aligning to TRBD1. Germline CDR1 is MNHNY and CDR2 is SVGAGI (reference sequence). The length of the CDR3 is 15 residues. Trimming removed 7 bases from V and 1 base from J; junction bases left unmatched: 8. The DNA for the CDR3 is TGTGCCAGCACCCCATTGGGGACAGGGAACACTGAAGCTTTCTTT. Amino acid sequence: CASTPLGTGNTEAFF.